These T cell receptor beta chains were read from a single sample in a study. From the RT-PCR reads, TCRdb called clonotypes with MiXCR, one entry per CDR3 protein. The data contain hundreds of thousands of distinct CDR3 sequences, approximately 14% of them singletons. Sequences were obtained from memory CD4+ T cells from blood. The receptors were sampled from a female donor in good health, serving as a healthy control. CDR3s leave out the opening cysteine and the closing phenylalanine or tryptophan.

V gene: TRBV6-5; CDR3 length: 14; CDR3 protein: ASGKTGLMKDEKLF
V gene: TRBV27; CDR3 length: 17; CDR3 protein: ASSLFASGTGGMNTEAF
V gene: TRBV14; CDR3 length: 15; CDR3 protein: ASSQDLGTGRSRGYT
V gene: TRBV29-1; CDR3 length: 10; CDR3 protein: SAITDRNEAF
V gene: TRBV5-1; CDR3 length: 13; CDR3 protein: ASSGRDRGQETQY
V gene: TRBV7-2; CDR3 length: 16; CDR3 protein: ASSAKRAGQGARDTQY
V gene: TRBV5-1; CDR3 length: 13; CDR3 protein: ASSLEQRRATEAF
V gene: TRBV20-1; CDR3 length: 13; CDR3 protein: SARAADRNLYEQY
V gene: TRBV20-1; CDR3 length: 11; CDR3 protein: SARARANNEQF
V gene: TRBV27; CDR3 length: 11; CDR3 protein: ASSFDRVTGYT
V gene: TRBV20-1; CDR3 length: 13; CDR3 protein: SASGGGTWNTEAF
V gene: TRBV19; CDR3 length: 11; CDR3 protein: ASSMSHGTEAF
V gene: TRBV7-9; CDR3 length: 16; CDR3 protein: ASSPGTGGFSGANVLT
V gene: TRBV20-1; CDR3 length: 12; CDR3 protein: SARTSASYNEQF
V gene: TRBV6-5; CDR3 length: 17; CDR3 protein: ASSYFGGTVGGNTGELF
V gene: TRBV7-9; CDR3 length: 14; CDR3 protein: ASSLGRGWESYGYT
V gene: TRBV5-1; CDR3 length: 13; CDR3 protein: ASRVQLSSYNEQF
V gene: TRBV20-1; CDR3 length: 11; CDR3 protein: SVPGTSAYEQY
V gene: TRBV20-1; CDR3 length: 13; CDR3 protein: SAICRTSGKDEQY
V gene: TRBV20-1; CDR3 length: 12; CDR3 protein: SASVGVGTDTQY
V gene: TRBV20-1; CDR3 length: 14; CDR3 protein: SARAVSGGALDTQY
V gene: TRBV5-1; CDR3 length: 14; CDR3 protein: ASSLAPAGSQETQY
V gene: TRBV28; CDR3 length: 13; CDR3 protein: ASRDSGRASGEQY
V gene: TRBV5-1; CDR3 length: 16; CDR3 protein: ASSRSLDPPGNTGELF
V gene: TRBV12-3/TRBV12-4; CDR3 length: 13; CDR3 protein: ASSPRDREGYEQY
V gene: TRBV12-3/TRBV12-4; CDR3 length: 14; CDR3 protein: ASSFSGGDSNQPQH
V gene: TRBV20-1; CDR3 length: 14; CDR3 protein: SASGTSGLGLYEQY
V gene: TRBV18; CDR3 length: 14; CDR3 protein: ASSPQLGSPNNEQF
V gene: TRBV27; CDR3 length: 12; CDR3 protein: ASSLNVGNTEAF
V gene: TRBV29-1; CDR3 length: 11; CDR3 protein: SVRPPSNTEAF
V gene: TRBV5-6; CDR3 length: 11; CDR3 protein: ASGNQGPYGYT
V gene: TRBV6-4; CDR3 length: 12; CDR3 protein: ARERDRAVYEQY